A selection of T cell receptor beta chains follows, all from one sample in a study of blood T cell repertoires in COVID-19. TCRdb keeps only in-frame clones here, not all; method: immunoSEQ multiplex PCR. In the table there are 300,000 to 400,000 clones, approximately 88% of which are singletons. What was sequenced was peripheral blood. Source of these receptors: a woman in her fifties or sixties with active or convalescent COVID-19. Both conserved end residues are part of each CDR3. D genes are given only for firm matches. Clone size is given for some rows only: seen once, a few or many times, or a class if the clone is expanded.

clone size,J gene,V gene,D gene,CDR3 length,CDR3 protein,CDR3 DNA
once,TRBJ2-3,TRBV18,NA,12,CASSRPADTQYF,TGTGCCAGCTCACGGCCAGCAGATACGCAGTATTTT
once,TRBJ2-5,TRBV6-5,NA,12,CASTPGQETQYF,TGTGCCAGCACCCCCGGCCAAGAGACCCAGTACTTC
once,TRBJ1-6,TRBV19,TRBD1,16,CASSRTGQGDNSPLHF,TGTGCCAGTAGCCGGACCGGACAGGGGGATAATTCACCCCTCCACTTT
NA,TRBJ2-7,TRBV11-2,TRBD1,15,CASSLGTGRSYEQYF,TGTGCCAGCAGCCTCGGGACAGGACGCTCCTACGAGCAGTACTTC
NA,TRBJ2-5,TRBV10-3,TRBD1,13,CAIRGDRGETQYF,TGTGCCATCCGCGGGGACAGGGGGGAGACCCAGTACTTC
NA,TRBJ1-2,TRBV12-3/TRBV12-4,NA,13,CASSVDRPYGYTF,TGTGCCAGCAGCGTCGACAGGCCCTATGGCTACACCTTC
NA,TRBJ2-3,TRBV18,NA,16,CASSPPTASYTDTQYF,TGTGCCAGCTCACCACCGACGGCTAGCTACACAGATACGCAGTATTTT
NA,TRBJ1-2,TRBV2,TRBD1,14,CASSTGVTLYGYTF,TGTGCCAGCAGTACAGGGGTTACCCTCTATGGCTACACCTTC
once,TRBJ1-2,TRBV7-2,NA,15,CASSYLPLGGYGYTF,TGTGCCAGCAGCTATCTCCCACTGGGGGGGTATGGCTACACCTTC
NA,TRBJ1-2,TRBV29-1,NA,13,CSVVGGREYGYTF,TGCAGCGTTGTTGGCGGGCGGGAGTATGGCTACACCTTC
NA,TRBJ1-2,TRBV5-1,TRBD1,14,CASSLSGQADGYTF,TGCGCCAGCAGCCTCTCGGGACAGGCCGATGGCTACACCTTC
NA,TRBJ2-1,TRBV7-9,TRBD2,15,CASSLGSGRIFEQFF,TGTGCCAGCAGCTTAGGTAGCGGGAGAATATTCGAGCAGTTCTTC
once,TRBJ2-7,TRBV19,NA,14,CASSVTGGSGEQYF,TGTGCCAGTAGTGTTACAGGTGGCTCGGGCGAGCAGTACTTC
NA,TRBJ2-3,TRBV27,TRBD2,14,CASRGLAATDTQYF,TGTGCCAGCCGAGGACTAGCGGCGACAGATACGCAGTATTTT
once,TRBJ1-4,TRBV19,NA,13,CASMGTVNEKLFF,TGTGCCAGTATGGGGACTGTGAATGAAAAACTGTTTTTT
NA,TRBJ2-1,TRBV7-2,TRBD2,15,CASSTAGGSFNEQFF,TGTGCCAGCAGTACGGCGGGGGGTTCCTTTAATGAGCAGTTCTTC
NA,TRBJ1-2,TRBV10-3,TRBD1,14,CAINWDRDLNGYTF,TGTGCCATCAATTGGGACAGGGACCTTAATGGCTACACCTTC
NA,TRBJ1-6,TRBV28,NA,16,CASSLSSSSYNSPLHF,TGTGCCAGCAGTTTATCCTCGAGCTCCTATAATTCACCCCTCCACTTT
NA,TRBJ1-2,TRBV6-2/TRBV6-3,TRBD1,15,CASSFPGEGAVGYTF,TGTGCCAGCAGTTTCCCCGGTGAGGGGGCGGTTGGCTACACCTTC
once,TRBJ1-2,TRBV28,TRBD1,16,CASSLRRDRALSGYTF,TGTGCCAGCAGTTTACGGCGGGACAGAGCACTATCGGGCTACACCTTC
NA,TRBJ1-3,TRBV9,TRBD1,14,CASSPWDRTNTIYF,TGTGCCAGCAGCCCCTGGGACAGGACAAACACTATATATTTT
NA,TRBJ2-1,TRBV19,NA,16,CASSIVGGRGGYEQFF,TGTGCCAGTAGTATAGTCGGCGGGAGAGGGGGTTATGAGCAGTTCTTC
NA,TRBJ2-7,TRBV3-1/TRBV3-2,TRBD2,14,CASRAGAGGYEQYF,TGTGCCAGCAGAGCGGGAGCGGGGGGCTACGAGCAGTACTTC
NA,TRBJ1-2,TRBV30,TRBD1,17,CAWSGWDRELSNYGYTF,TGTGCCTGGAGTGGATGGGACAGGGAACTATCTAACTATGGCTACACCTTC
NA,TRBJ1-2,TRBV2,NA,13,CASRGEGNYGYTF,TGTGCCAGCAGGGGGGAGGGTAACTATGGCTACACCTTC
NA,TRBJ1-2,TRBV7-2,NA,13,CASSSERNYGYTF,TGTGCCAGCAGCTCCGAGAGGAACTATGGCTACACCTTC
NA,TRBJ2-6,TRBV6-5,NA,14,CATRTGRGANVLTF,TGTGCCACGCGAACAGGGAGAGGGGCCAACGTCCTGACTTTC
NA,TRBJ2-1,TRBV4-2,TRBD2,18,CASSREPTSGGFNNEQFF,TGTGCCAGCAGCCGCGAACCGACTAGCGGGGGGTTCAACAATGAGCAGTTCTTC
NA,TRBJ2-5,TRBV6-5,NA,13,CASSAGRRETQYF,TGTGCCAGCAGCGCAGGGAGGCGGGAGACCCAGTACTTC
NA,TRBJ2-2,TRBV24-1,TRBD2,16,CATERGSGGNTGELFF,TGTGCCACCGAGCGGGGGAGCGGGGGGAACACCGGGGAGCTGTTTTTT
NA,TRBJ1-5,TRBV2,TRBD1,14,CASRGTGGYQPQHF,TGTGCCAGCAGGGGTACAGGGGGCTATCAGCCCCAGCATTTT
NA,TRBJ1-1,TRBV3-1/TRBV3-2,NA,19,CASSQVWGQSPSRNTEAFF,TGTGCCAGCAGCCAAGTTTGGGGGCAGAGTCCCTCGAGGAACACTGAAGCTTTCTTT
NA,TRBJ2-3,TRBV19,TRBD2,15,CASGRASGSGDTQYF,TGTGCCAGCGGTCGGGCTAGCGGGAGTGGAGATACGCAGTATTTT
NA,TRBJ2-6,TRBV18,NA,16,CASSPPIQAGANVLTF,TGTGCCAGCTCACCACCAATACAGGCAGGGGCCAACGTCCTGACTTTC
NA,TRBJ2-4,TRBV3-1/TRBV3-2,NA,17,CASSQEGLQLAKNIQYF,TGTGCCAGCAGCCAAGAAGGACTACAACTAGCCAAAAACATTCAGTACTTC
NA,TRBJ2-5,TRBV3-1/TRBV3-2,NA,12,CAVGGLRETQYF,TGTGCCGTGGGGGGGCTCCGAGAGACCCAGTACTTC
NA,TRBJ1-4,TRBV30,TRBD1,15,CAWRQGFATNEKLFF,TGTGCCTGGAGACAGGGGTTTGCAACTAATGAAAAACTGTTTTTT
NA,TRBJ1-1,TRBV13,TRBD1,14,CASSSLQGLGEAFF,TGTGCCAGCAGCTCACTACAGGGGCTTGGGGAGGCTTTCTTT
few,TRBJ2-1,TRBV21-1,NA,15,CASSKILGGVNEQFF,TGTGCCAGCAGCAAAATTCTAGGGGGAGTTAATGAGCAGTTCTTC
NA,TRBJ1-2,TRBV15,TRBD1,14,CATSGDRGTGGYTF,TGTGCCACCAGCGGAGACAGGGGGACGGGGGGCTACACCTTC
NA,TRBJ1-4,TRBV4-1,NA,15,CASSQGTTANEKLFF,TGCGCCAGCAGCCAAGGTACGACAGCGAATGAAAAACTGTTTTTT
NA,TRBJ2-1,TRBV29-1,NA,11,CSVRTANEQFF,TGCAGCGTCAGGACAGCCAATGAGCAGTTCTTC
once,TRBJ2-1,TRBV19,TRBD2,16,CASSDLAGGFKNEQFF,TGTGCCAGTAGCGACCTAGCGGGAGGGTTTAAGAATGAGCAGTTCTTC
NA,TRBJ1-1,TRBV2,NA,14,CASSRGEMNTEAFF,TGTGCCAGCAGCCGGGGAGAGATGAACACTGAAGCTTTCTTT
many,TRBJ1-3,TRBV7-9,TRBD1,15,CASSSGTGRRNTIYF,TGTGCCAGCAGCTCCGGGACAGGGAGGAGAAACACCATATATTTT
NA,TRBJ2-3,TRBV9,TRBD2,16,CASSVDPVAGVDTQYF,TGTGCCAGCAGCGTAGACCCCGTAGCGGGGGTAGATACGCAGTATTTT
NA,TRBJ1-1,TRBV12-5,NA,19,CASGFDWWRGTGGKSEAFF,TGTGCTAGTGGTTTCGATTGGTGGCGGGGGACGGGAGGAAAGTCTGAAGCTTTCTTT